These T cell receptor beta chains were read from a single sample in a study of blood T cell repertoires in COVID-19. The table came from immunoSEQ multiplex PCR; TCRdb's copy has only in-frame clones and leaves some out. The repertoire holds about 160,000 clones, with around 85% as singletons. Sequences were obtained from peripheral blood. These receptors were obtained from a man aged 80 or over with COVID-19, enrolled during active disease. Each CDR3 is given with its conserved first and last residue. A D gene is named only where the DNA matches it firmly. The size entry is marked missing in some rows and otherwise reads once, few, many or a size class.

clone size: NA
V gene: TRBV6-5
D gene: NA
J gene: TRBJ2-7
CDR3 DNA: TGTGCCAGCAGTTATCTTTCGCTACCACCCTACGAGCAGTACTTC
CDR3 protein: CASSYLSLPPYEQYF

clone size: NA
V gene: TRBV6-5
D gene: TRBD1
J gene: TRBJ1-2
CDR3 DNA: TGTGCCAGCAGTACAGGGGTCTATGGCTACACCTTC
CDR3 protein: CASSTGVYGYTF

clone size: NA
V gene: TRBV6-2/TRBV6-3
D gene: NA
J gene: TRBJ1-3
CDR3 DNA: TGTGCCAGCAGTTACTCGAGGCAGCGCTCTGGAAACACCATATATTTT
CDR3 protein: CASSYSRQRSGNTIYF

clone size: NA
V gene: TRBV28
D gene: NA
J gene: TRBJ2-7
CDR3 DNA: TGTGCCACTGGCCAAACCCGCGAGCAGTACTTC
CDR3 protein: CATGQTREQYF

clone size: NA
V gene: TRBV24-1
D gene: TRBD1
J gene: TRBJ2-3
CDR3 DNA: TGTGCCACCAGGGACAGGGGGCGTACAGATACGCAGTATTTT
CDR3 protein: CATRDRGRTDTQYF

clone size: NA
V gene: TRBV5-4
D gene: NA
J gene: TRBJ2-5
CDR3 DNA: TGTGCCAGCAGCTTGGACAGGCAAGAGACCCAGTACTTC
CDR3 protein: CASSLDRQETQYF

clone size: NA
V gene: TRBV28
D gene: NA
J gene: TRBJ2-2
CDR3 DNA: TGTGCCAGCAGTTTGGGCAGGGCTGGCACCGGGGAGCTGTTTTTT
CDR3 protein: CASSLGRAGTGELFF

clone size: few
V gene: TRBV27
D gene: TRBD1
J gene: TRBJ2-7
CDR3 DNA: TGTGCCAGCAGTTTATCATGGACAGGGGATACCGAGCAGTACTTC
CDR3 protein: CASSLSWTGDTEQYF

clone size: NA
V gene: TRBV5-6
D gene: TRBD1
J gene: TRBJ1-2
CDR3 DNA: TGTGCCAGCAGCCCAGGACAGGGGTCTGGCTACACCTTC
CDR3 protein: CASSPGQGSGYTF

clone size: NA
V gene: TRBV6-6
D gene: NA
J gene: TRBJ1-2
CDR3 DNA: TGTGCCAGCAGTTCAGGGGTCTATGGCTACACCTTC
CDR3 protein: CASSSGVYGYTF

clone size: NA
V gene: TRBV19
D gene: NA
J gene: TRBJ2-3
CDR3 DNA: TGTGCCAGTAGTATACGAGCCGAAGATACGCAGTATTTT
CDR3 protein: CASSIRAEDTQYF

clone size: NA
V gene: TRBV5-6
D gene: NA
J gene: TRBJ1-2
CDR3 DNA: TGTGCCAGCAGCTTGGCCCGGCAGGTCTATGGCTACACCTTC
CDR3 protein: CASSLARQVYGYTF

clone size: few
V gene: TRBV3-1/TRBV3-2
D gene: NA
J gene: TRBJ1-1
CDR3 DNA: TGTGCCAGCAGCCGGAGCAGGGTGACTGAAGCTTTCTTT
CDR3 protein: CASSRSRVTEAFF

clone size: NA
V gene: TRBV19
D gene: TRBD1
J gene: TRBJ1-6
CDR3 DNA: TGTGCCAGTAGTACCACCGGGACAGGGGGCTTATCACCCCTCCACTTT
CDR3 protein: CASSTTGTGGLSPLHF

clone size: NA
V gene: TRBV11-2
D gene: TRBD1
J gene: TRBJ1-2
CDR3 DNA: TGTGCCAGCAGCCCCGACAGGGACTATGGCTACACCTTC
CDR3 protein: CASSPDRDYGYTF

clone size: NA
V gene: TRBV6-6
D gene: NA
J gene: TRBJ2-3
CDR3 DNA: TGTGCCAGCAGTTCAGGGGGGACGCAGTATTTT
CDR3 protein: CASSSGGTQYF

clone size: NA
V gene: TRBV18
D gene: TRBD2
J gene: TRBJ2-3
CDR3 DNA: TGTGCCAGCTCACCCCTAGCGGGGGAGGATACGCAGTATTTT
CDR3 protein: CASSPLAGEDTQYF

clone size: NA
V gene: TRBV5-4
D gene: NA
J gene: TRBJ1-6
CDR3 DNA: TGTGCCAGCAGCTTGGTCCAGGGGAATTCACCCCTCCACTTT
CDR3 protein: CASSLVQGNSPLHF

clone size: once
V gene: TRBV9
D gene: NA
J gene: TRBJ2-2
CDR3 DNA: TGTGCCTCTGGGGCGGACACCGGGGAGCTGTTTTTT
CDR3 protein: CASGADTGELFF

clone size: NA
V gene: TRBV9
D gene: TRBD1
J gene: TRBJ2-2
CDR3 DNA: TGTGCCAGCAGCGTAGGGGGACAGACGAACACCGGGGAGCTGTTTTTT
CDR3 protein: CASSVGGQTNTGELFF

clone size: NA
V gene: TRBV5-4
D gene: TRBD2
J gene: TRBJ2-1
CDR3 DNA: TGTGCCAGCAGCCCTAGCGGGGGGGAGAGCTCCTACAATGAGCAGTTCTTC
CDR3 protein: CASSPSGGESSYNEQFF

clone size: NA
V gene: TRBV9
D gene: NA
J gene: TRBJ1-5
CDR3 DNA: TGTGCCAGCAGCGCCGGCGGGTCGGAAGGCAATCAGCCCCAGCATTTT
CDR3 protein: CASSAGGSEGNQPQHF

clone size: NA
V gene: TRBV7-9
D gene: NA
J gene: TRBJ1-2
CDR3 DNA: TGTGCCAGCAGCTTAGCAGGGCGGGAGAACTATGGCTACACCTTC
CDR3 protein: CASSLAGRENYGYTF

clone size: NA
V gene: TRBV10-3
D gene: NA
J gene: TRBJ1-1
CDR3 DNA: TGTGCCATCAGTGAGCCCGAGCTTGAAGCTTTCTTT
CDR3 protein: CAISEPELEAFF

clone size: NA
V gene: TRBV7-9
D gene: NA
J gene: TRBJ2-3
CDR3 DNA: TGTGCCAGCAGCTTAGGAGATGCAGATACGCAGTATTTT
CDR3 protein: CASSLGDADTQYF

clone size: NA
V gene: TRBV18
D gene: NA
J gene: TRBJ2-7
CDR3 DNA: TGTGCCAGCTCACCGGCAGCTAACTACTACGAGCAGTACTTC
CDR3 protein: CASSPAANYYEQYF

clone size: once
V gene: TRBV3-1/TRBV3-2
D gene: NA
J gene: TRBJ2-7
CDR3 DNA: TGTGCCAGCAGCCAAGAGGTCAGGGAGCAGTACTTC
CDR3 protein: CASSQEVREQYF

clone size: NA
V gene: TRBV18
D gene: NA
J gene: TRBJ1-5
CDR3 DNA: TGTGCCAGCTCACCACAGAGCAATAGCAATCAGCCCCAGCATTTT
CDR3 protein: CASSPQSNSNQPQHF

clone size: once
V gene: TRBV6-1
D gene: NA
J gene: TRBJ1-5
CDR3 DNA: TGTGCCAGCACTGAACATCCTTGGGGAGGTAATCAGCCCCAGCATTTT
CDR3 protein: CASTEHPWGGNQPQHF

clone size: NA
V gene: TRBV24-1
D gene: NA
J gene: TRBJ2-1
CDR3 DNA: TGTGCCACCAGTGACTCTTGGCCCGGGACTCAAAGGCGATACAATGAGCAGTTCTTC
CDR3 protein: CATSDSWPGTQRRYNEQFF

clone size: NA
V gene: TRBV7-9
D gene: NA
J gene: TRBJ2-5
CDR3 DNA: TGTGCCAGCAGCTCCATCCCCGGGACCCAGTACTTC
CDR3 protein: CASSSIPGTQYF

clone size: NA
V gene: TRBV18
D gene: NA
J gene: TRBJ1-3
CDR3 DNA: TGTGCCAGCTCACCTCTAGTCCCCGGGACATTCGGAAACACCATATATTTT
CDR3 protein: CASSPLVPGTFGNTIYF

clone size: few
V gene: TRBV2
D gene: NA
J gene: TRBJ2-7
CDR3 DNA: TGTGCCAGCAGTCTGACTTCCTACGAGCAGTACTTC
CDR3 protein: CASSLTSYEQYF

clone size: NA
V gene: TRBV7-2
D gene: TRBD2
J gene: TRBJ2-7
CDR3 DNA: TGTGCCAGCAGCCGCCCCGGGGGGGCCCCCTACGAGCAGTACTTC
CDR3 protein: CASSRPGGAPYEQYF

clone size: NA
V gene: TRBV5-5
D gene: NA
J gene: TRBJ1-1
CDR3 DNA: TGTGCCAGCAGCTTGCAAGGGGAGGGCACTGAAGCTTTCTTT
CDR3 protein: CASSLQGEGTEAFF

clone size: NA
V gene: TRBV5-1
D gene: NA
J gene: TRBJ1-2
CDR3 DNA: TGCGCCAGCAGCTTGGGACAGGTGTTTAACTATGGCTACACCTTC
CDR3 protein: CASSLGQVFNYGYTF

clone size: few
V gene: TRBV2
D gene: NA
J gene: TRBJ1-5
CDR3 DNA: TGTGCCAGCAGGCTGAGCAGGGGAATAAATCAGCCCCAGCATTTT
CDR3 protein: CASRLSRGINQPQHF

clone size: NA
V gene: TRBV19
D gene: NA
J gene: TRBJ1-1
CDR3 DNA: TGTGCCAGTAGTATACAGGGGAGACCCACTGAAGCTTTCTTT
CDR3 protein: CASSIQGRPTEAFF

clone size: NA
V gene: TRBV18
D gene: TRBD1
J gene: TRBJ2-7
CDR3 DNA: TGTGCCAGCTCCGACCGGGACAGGGGCTACGAGCAGTACTTC
CDR3 protein: CASSDRDRGYEQYF

clone size: NA
V gene: TRBV4-2
D gene: NA
J gene: TRBJ2-7
CDR3 DNA: TGTGCCAGCAGCCAGGTACAGGTCCCTACCTACGAGCAGTACTTC
CDR3 protein: CASSQVQVPTYEQYF

clone size: NA
V gene: TRBV29-1
D gene: NA
J gene: TRBJ2-5
CDR3 DNA: TGCAGCGGAGGAGGGGGGGGGAAAGAAGAGACCCAGTACTTC
CDR3 protein: CSGGGGGKEETQYF

clone size: NA
V gene: TRBV4-3
D gene: NA
J gene: TRBJ2-7
CDR3 DNA: TGCGCCAGCAGCCAAGACACCAGGGCGTTCGACGAGCAGTACTTC
CDR3 protein: CASSQDTRAFDEQYF

clone size: NA
V gene: TRBV7-2
D gene: NA
J gene: TRBJ1-3
CDR3 DNA: TGTGCCAGCAGCTTAGACGAGGACACCATATATTTT
CDR3 protein: CASSLDEDTIYF

clone size: few
V gene: TRBV12-1
D gene: NA
J gene: TRBJ2-4
CDR3 DNA: TGTGCCAGCAGCTTTTGCGACAGTCAAAACATTCAGTACTTC
CDR3 protein: CASSFCDSQNIQYF

clone size: NA
V gene: TRBV13
D gene: NA
J gene: TRBJ1-3
CDR3 DNA: TGTGCCAGCAGCTCGGGGGGAAACACCATATATTTT
CDR3 protein: CASSSGGNTIYF

clone size: NA
V gene: TRBV5-1
D gene: NA
J gene: TRBJ1-1
CDR3 DNA: TGCGCCAGCAGCCAACAGAGCTCGAACACTGAAGCTTTCTTT
CDR3 protein: CASSQQSSNTEAFF

clone size: NA
V gene: TRBV7-2
D gene: NA
J gene: TRBJ1-2
CDR3 DNA: TGTGCCAGCAGCTTAGACCGATCAGGGGATTGGGGCTACACCTTC
CDR3 protein: CASSLDRSGDWGYTF

clone size: NA
V gene: TRBV6-5
D gene: TRBD1
J gene: TRBJ2-2
CDR3 DNA: TGTGCCAGCACTCCCGGGACAGCTAACACCGGGGAGCTGTTTTTT
CDR3 protein: CASTPGTANTGELFF

clone size: NA
V gene: TRBV19
D gene: TRBD1
J gene: TRBJ1-2
CDR3 DNA: TGTGCCAGCATTCCACAGGGGGCGGATGGCTACACCTTC
CDR3 protein: CASIPQGADGYTF

clone size: NA
V gene: TRBV5-6
D gene: TRBD1
J gene: TRBJ2-4
CDR3 DNA: TGTGCCAGCAGCGTTACCGGGACAGTAGCCAAAAACATTCAGTACTTC
CDR3 protein: CASSVTGTVAKNIQYF

clone size: NA
V gene: TRBV27
D gene: NA
J gene: TRBJ2-7
CDR3 DNA: TGTGCCAGCAGTCGATCGGACAGTCAGGTCCAAGAAGGCTACGAGCAGTACTTC
CDR3 protein: CASSRSDSQVQEGYEQYF

clone size: NA
V gene: TRBV6-5
D gene: NA
J gene: TRBJ1-2
CDR3 DNA: TGTGCCAGCAGATCCACGGGAAAATCTAACTATGGCTACACCTTC
CDR3 protein: CASRSTGKSNYGYTF

clone size: NA
V gene: TRBV6-6
D gene: NA
J gene: TRBJ2-7
CDR3 DNA: TGTGCCAGCACTCAGGGTGGTACGAGCTACGAGCAGTACTTC
CDR3 protein: CASTQGGTSYEQYF

clone size: NA
V gene: TRBV4-1
D gene: TRBD2
J gene: TRBJ2-3
CDR3 DNA: TGCGCCAGCAGCCTGTCCGGGACTAGCGGGGGGGATAGTGATACGCAGTATTTT
CDR3 protein: CASSLSGTSGGDSDTQYF

clone size: once
V gene: TRBV4-3
D gene: TRBD1
J gene: TRBJ1-2
CDR3 DNA: TGCGCCAGCAGCCAAGATAGGACAGGGTTCAACTATGGCTACACCTTC
CDR3 protein: CASSQDRTGFNYGYTF